These 22 T cell receptor beta chains came from one sample sequenced in a study of blood T cell repertoires in COVID-19. The repertoire was sequenced with immunoSEQ multiplex PCR; TCRdb's copy has only in-frame clones and lacks some. The sample comprises 90,000 to 120,000 clones, approximately 90% of which are singletons, and about 6.8% rests with the top ten. The sequenced sample was peripheral blood. The receptor source for this set is a man aged 50 or older with active or convalescent COVID-19.

The chain is built from TRBV7-9 and TRBJ1-1; no clear D gene. V lost 5 bases and J 3 bases, leaving 13 bases between the germline ends. Germline-derived CDR1 and CDR2 are SEHNR and FQNEAQ (reference sequence). This CDR3 region has 14 residues. CDR3 sequence: CASSPGLGDTEAFF. The CDR3 region has the DNA TGTGCCAGCAGCCCAGGCCTCGGGGACACTGAAGCTTTCTTT.

CDR3 loop: CASRRSSYNEQFF. The CDR3 DNA reads as TGTGCCAGCAGGAGGAGTTCCTACAATGAGCAGTTCTTC. The V gene is TRBV2, the J gene TRBJ2-1; D ambiguous. Trimming removed 6 bases at V and 1 base at J, with 7 bases between. In germline, CDR1 is SNHLY, CDR2 FYNNEI. This CDR3 contains 13 residues. The variable domain in full, completed from reference TRBV2 and TRBJ2-1, reads EPEVTQTPSHQVTQMGQEVILRCVPISNHLYFYWYRQILGQKVEFLVSFYNNEISEKSEIFDDQFSVERPDGSNFTLKIRSTKLEDSAMYFCASRRSSYNEQFFGPGTRLTVL.

As regards this clone: Other DNA sequences in the sample encode the same CDR3. This sequence joins TRBV3-1 (or the pseudogene TRBV3-2) and TRBJ1-1, with TRBD1 matching over 7 bases. V gave up 1 base and J gave up 4 bases; unmatched junction bases: 6. In germline, CDR1 is LGHDT, CDR2 YNNKEL (reference sequence). This CDR3 has 15 amino acids. The CDR3 protein is CASSQGTGRGTEAFF. The DNA for the CDR3 is TGTGCCAGCAGCCAAGGGACAGGCAGAGGCACTGAAGCTTTCTTT.

This chain links TRBV6-2 or TRBV6-3 with TRBJ2-1; a weak D match, TRBD2 (5 bases). The CDR3 sequence is 16 residues long. Trimming removed 4 bases from V and 2 bases from J, with 15 bases in between. Looked up from germline, CDR1 is MNHEY and CDR2 is SVGEGT. CDR3 DNA sequence: TGTGCCAGCAGTTCCGGACTCCTCTTCCCCTACAATGAGCAGTTCTTC. This sequence encodes CASSSGLLFPYNEQFF.

The genes are TRBV28 and TRBJ2-7; D is undetermined. There are 13 residues in the CDR3. The V end lost 5 bases, the J end lost 3 bases, and 11 bases lay between the germline ends. Germline V gene sequence: CDR1 MDHEN, CDR2 SYDVKM. The DNA for the CDR3 is TGTGCCAGCAGTATCACAGTCCTCTACGAGCAGTACTTC. Amino acids: CASSITVLYEQYF.

This chain connects TRBV5-6 to TRBJ2-5; unclear D gene. The CDR3 loop spans 13 amino acids. Trimming removed 2 bases at V and 1 base at J, with 6 bases between. Germline-derived CDR1 and CDR2 are SGHDT and YYEEEE. This chain's CDR3 is CASSFSGQETQYF. The CDR3 coding sequence is TGTGCCAGCAGCTTTTCGGGCCAAGAGACCCAGTACTTC.

V and J are TRBV28 and TRBJ2-7; 7 bases map to TRBD2. CDR1 and CDR2 from the germline V gene are MDHEN and SYDVKM. The J segment lost 0 bases and the V segment lost 6 bases, leaving 5 bases of the junction unmatched. This CDR3 is built from 14 residues. The CDR3 loop reads CASSIWGGSYEQYF. As DNA, the CDR3 is TGTGCCAGCAGCATCTGGGGGGGCTCCTACGAGCAGTACTTC.

This chain connects TRBV7-6 to TRBJ2-5, with 9 bases identical to TRBD1. V lost 1 base and J lost 5; bases outside the gene matches: 8. The CDR3 length is 16 residues. Germline V gives CDR1 SGHVS, CDR2 FNYEAQ. The CDR3 DNA reads as TGTGCCAGCAGCTTAGAGGGGGGGACAGGGCGCGAGACCCAGTACTTC. It codes for CASSLEGGTGRETQYF.

This sequence joins TRBV19 and TRBJ1-1; TRBD1 might be the D (6 bases). Germline V gene lookup returns CDR1 LNHDA and CDR2 SQIVND (reference sequence). Trimming removed 6 bases from V and 0 bases from J, with 17 bases in between. There are 16 residues in the CDR3. CDR3 in DNA: TGTGCCAGTAGGCTCATAGGGGGGGCAGTGAACACTGAAGCTTTCTTT. It encodes CASRLIGGAVNTEAFF. The full variable domain, in which reference TRBV19 and TRBJ1-1 provide the parts outside the CDR3, is DGGITQSPKYLFRKEGQNVTLSCEQNLNHDAMYWYRQDPGQGLRLIYYSQIVNDFQKGDIAEGYSVSREKKESFPLTVTSAQKNPTAFYLCASRLIGGAVNTEAFFGQGTRLTVV.

The J gene is TRBJ2-7, the V gene TRBV19; tentatively, D is TRBD2 (5 bases). The length of the CDR3 is 14 residues. CDR1 is LNHDA and CDR2 is SQIVND in the germline V gene (reference sequence). With 5 bases removed from V and 4 bases from J, the gap between germline ends came to 15 bases. The chain's CDR3 is CASSLAGYAYEQYF. For the CDR3, the DNA is TGTGCCAGTAGTTTGGCGGGTTATGCATACGAGCAGTACTTC.

V and J are TRBV30 and TRBJ1-2; 8 bases are a match to TRBD1. This CDR3 is built from 13 residues. V was pared by 3 bases and J by 6 bases, with 6 bases of the junction left unmatched. Germline CDR1 GTSNPN, CDR2 SVGIG (reference sequence). CDR3 bases: TGTGCCTGGAGCGCTGACAGGGGCCATGGCTACACCTTC. This encodes CAWSADRGHGYTF.

V is TRBV5-1 and J is TRBJ1-1, with 7 bases matching TRBD1. The CDR3 contains 14 residues. V trimming: 3 bases; J trimming: 5 bases; junction bases outside the gene matches: 7. The germline CDR1 and CDR2 sequences are SGHRS and YFSETQ. CDR3 nucleotides: TGCGCCAGCAGCTCGACAGGGTTTGGGACTGAAGCTTTCTTT. Residues: CASSSTGFGTEAFF.

V is TRBV14 and J is TRBJ1-5; D gene ambiguous. CDR1 is SGHDN, CDR2 FVKESK, per germline. The CDR3 totals 12 residues. Trimming stripped 1 base from V and 7 bases from J, with 5 bases between. CDR3 amino acids: CASSQGPQPQHF. CDR3 DNA sequence: TGTGCCAGCAGCCAAGGGCCCCAGCCCCAGCATTTT.

This chain links TRBV7-8 with TRBJ1-1; TRBD1 matches at 7 bases. The germline gives CDR1 SGHVS, CDR2 FQNEAQ. The CDR3 is 15 amino acids. The trim removed 1 base at V and 4 bases at J, leaving 6 bases unmatched. DNA of the CDR3: TGTGCCAGCAGCTTAGGTAGGGGGCGAAGCACTGAAGCTTTCTTT. Protein: CASSLGRGRSTEAFF.

The J gene is TRBJ2-7, the V gene TRBV6-2 or TRBV6-3; 9 bases are shared with TRBD2. The CDR3 spans 16 residues. Germline CDR1 and CDR2: MNHEY and SVGEGT. The junction had 8 bases not matched to a gene; V was cut back by 5 bases and J by 0 bases. Here the CDR3 DNA reads TGTGCCAGCAGTACCTCGGGACTAGCAAGCTCCTACGAGCAGTACTTC. This translates into CASSTSGLASSYEQYF.

This chain links TRBV4-3 with TRBJ2-3, with 8 bases aligning to TRBD2. The V gene end was trimmed by 0 bases and the J gene end by 9 bases; junction bases not matched to a gene: 17. CDR1 is LGHNA, CDR2 YSLEER, per germline. The CDR3 is made up of 18 amino acids. DNA for the CDR3: TGCGCCAGCAGCCAAGATTTGGTCGGGAGCGGGAGAATCCAAACGCAGTATTTT. Residues: CASSQDLVGSGRIQTQYF.

This rearrangement joins TRBV11-1 to TRBJ1-2; D remains unclear. Germline V gives CDR1 SGHAT, CDR2 FQDESV (reference sequence). Trimming took 1 base from V and 8 from J, leaving 11 bases between them. This CDR3 has 13 amino acids. The CDR3 loop reads CASSLGSQRGYTF. CDR3 nucleotide sequence: TGTGCCAGCAGCTTAGGCTCTCAGCGCGGCTACACCTTC. Complete variable domain (other parts from reference TRBV11-1 and TRBJ1-2): EAEVAQSPRYKITEKSQAVAFWCDPISGHATLYWYRQILGQGPELLVQFQDESVVDDSQLPKDRFSAERLKGVDSTLKIQPAELGDSAMYLCASSLGSQRGYTFGSGTRLTVV.

This clone was detected only a few times. The chain links TRBV28 to TRBJ1-4, with 7 bases identical to TRBD1. Losses at the gene ends were 5 bases for V and 11 bases for J; bases not matched to a gene: 11. Germline V gene lookup returns CDR1 MDHEN and CDR2 SYDVKM. This CDR3 has 14 amino acids. CDR3 amino acids: CASSPGQVVAKLFF. CDR3 DNA sequence: TGTGCCAGCAGTCCCGGACAGGTTGTGGCTAAACTGTTTTTT.

This sequence joins TRBV19 and TRBJ1-5; no clear D. Looked up from germline, CDR1 is LNHDA and CDR2 is SQIVND (reference sequence). The V end was cut by 10 bases, the J end by 7 bases, with 14 bases between. The CDR3 loop spans 12 amino acids. The CDR3 sequence is CATQAPFQPQHF. CDR3 nucleotides: TGTGCCACCCAAGCACCGTTCCAGCCCCAGCATTTT.

In its sample, this clone was seen a few times. The V gene is TRBV19, the J gene TRBJ2-1; 8 bases are shared with TRBD2. V lost 8 bases, J lost 9 bases, and 12 bases stayed unmatched. Germline V gives CDR1 LNHDA, CDR2 SQIVND (reference sequence). The CDR3 length is 14 residues. CDR3 protein: CASEGREGYGEQFF. CDR3 nucleotides: TGTGCCAGTGAGGGTCGGGAGGGGTACGGTGAGCAGTTCTTC.

This chain joins TRBV10-3 and TRBJ1-2, with a possible D match to TRBD1 (5 bases). The CDR3 is 13 amino acids. V lost 2 bases to trimming and J lost 4 bases, with 8 bases between them. Germline-derived CDR1 and CDR2 are ENHRY and SYGVKD. The CDR3 DNA reads TGTGCCATCAGTGAGGGCGACAGCTATGGCTACACCTTC. It codes for CAISEGDSYGYTF.

This chain links TRBV3-1 (or the pseudogene TRBV3-2) with TRBJ2-3; 10 positions agree with TRBD2. Germline trimming cut 6 bases from V and 2 bases from J; bases unmatched to any gene: 8. Per germline, CDR1 LGHDT and CDR2 YNNKEL (reference sequence). This CDR3 is 16 amino acids long. The CDR3 sequence is CASSFTGTSATDTQYF. CDR3 sequence (DNA): TGTGCCAGCAGTTTTACCGGGACTAGCGCCACAGATACGCAGTATTTT.